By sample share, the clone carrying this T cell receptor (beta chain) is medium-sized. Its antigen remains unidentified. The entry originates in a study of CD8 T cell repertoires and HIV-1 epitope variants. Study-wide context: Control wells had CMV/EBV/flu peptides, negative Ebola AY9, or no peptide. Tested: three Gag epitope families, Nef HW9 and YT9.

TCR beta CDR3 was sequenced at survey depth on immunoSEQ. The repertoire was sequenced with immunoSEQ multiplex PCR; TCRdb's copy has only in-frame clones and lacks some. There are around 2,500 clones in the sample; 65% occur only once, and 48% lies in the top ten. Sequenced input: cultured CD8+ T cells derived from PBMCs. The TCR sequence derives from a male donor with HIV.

CDR3 region: CASSSVLATDTQYF. In nucleotides, the CDR3 is TGTGCCAGCAGCTCCGTACTGGCGACAGATACGCAGTATTTT. This chain links TRBV7-2 with TRBJ2-3, with no clear D. Germline lookup yields CDR1 SGHTA and CDR2 FQGNSA. The CDR3 extends over 14 amino acids. Deletions cut 4 bases from V and 3 bases from J, with 11 bases between. The full variable domain, completed using reference TRBV7-2 and TRBJ2-3, is GAGVSQSPSNKVTEKGKDVELRCDPISGHTALYWYRQSLGQGLEFLIYFQGNSAPDKSGLPSDRFSAERTGGSVSTLTIQRTQQEDSAVYLCASSSVLATDTQYFGPGTRLTVL.